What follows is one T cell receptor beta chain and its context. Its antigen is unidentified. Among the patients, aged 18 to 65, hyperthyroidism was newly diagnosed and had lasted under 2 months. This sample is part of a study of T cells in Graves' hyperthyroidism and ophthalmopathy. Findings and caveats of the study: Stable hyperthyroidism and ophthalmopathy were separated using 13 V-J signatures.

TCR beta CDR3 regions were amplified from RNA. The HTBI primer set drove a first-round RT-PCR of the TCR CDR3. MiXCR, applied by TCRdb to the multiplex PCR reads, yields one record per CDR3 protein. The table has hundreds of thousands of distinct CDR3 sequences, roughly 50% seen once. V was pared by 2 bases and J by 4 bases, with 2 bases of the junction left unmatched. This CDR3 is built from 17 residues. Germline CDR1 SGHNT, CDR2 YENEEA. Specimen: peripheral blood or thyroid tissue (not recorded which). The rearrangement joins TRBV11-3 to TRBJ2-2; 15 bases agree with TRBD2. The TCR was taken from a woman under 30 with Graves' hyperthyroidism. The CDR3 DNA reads TGTGCCAGCAGCTTAAGGACTAGCGGGAGGGGCACCGGGGAGCTGTTTTTT. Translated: CASSLRTSGRGTGELFF.